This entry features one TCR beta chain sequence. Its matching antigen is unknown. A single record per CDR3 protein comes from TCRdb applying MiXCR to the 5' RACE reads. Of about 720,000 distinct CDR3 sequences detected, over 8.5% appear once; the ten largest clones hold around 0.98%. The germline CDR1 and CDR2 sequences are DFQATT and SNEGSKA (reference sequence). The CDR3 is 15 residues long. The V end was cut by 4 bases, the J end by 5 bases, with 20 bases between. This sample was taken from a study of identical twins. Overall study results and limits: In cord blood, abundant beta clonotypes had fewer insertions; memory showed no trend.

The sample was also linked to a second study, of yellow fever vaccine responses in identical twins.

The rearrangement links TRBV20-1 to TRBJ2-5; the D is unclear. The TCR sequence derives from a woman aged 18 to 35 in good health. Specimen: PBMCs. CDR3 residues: CSAKPLMGNGETQYF. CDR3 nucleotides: TGCAGTGCTAAACCTTTAATGGGAAACGGGGAGACCCAGTACTTC.